This T cell receptor (beta chain) was found in a study of read filtering for tumor transcriptome and immune sequencing. This library used around 400 ng RNA and molecular barcoded adaptors spanning alpha/delta and beta/gamma chains. TCRdb reanalysed the reads using MiXCR and keeps one entry per CDR3 protein. The table lists roughly 49,000 distinct CDR3 sequences, around 19% of them singletons. V gave up 0 bases and J gave up 0 bases, with 12 bases separating them. There are 17 residues in the CDR3. Germline CDR1 is ENHRY and CDR2 is SYGVKD. Sequenced material: a population of CD138-negative cells sorted from bone marrow. This clonotype was sampled from a donor at least 40 years old with multiple myeloma. The chain carries TRBV10-3 and TRBJ1-3; D is unclear. For the CDR3, the DNA is TGTGCCATCAGTGAGTCGAGCGTGGCTACCTCTGGAAACACCATATATTTT. This gives the protein CAISESSVATSGNTIYF.